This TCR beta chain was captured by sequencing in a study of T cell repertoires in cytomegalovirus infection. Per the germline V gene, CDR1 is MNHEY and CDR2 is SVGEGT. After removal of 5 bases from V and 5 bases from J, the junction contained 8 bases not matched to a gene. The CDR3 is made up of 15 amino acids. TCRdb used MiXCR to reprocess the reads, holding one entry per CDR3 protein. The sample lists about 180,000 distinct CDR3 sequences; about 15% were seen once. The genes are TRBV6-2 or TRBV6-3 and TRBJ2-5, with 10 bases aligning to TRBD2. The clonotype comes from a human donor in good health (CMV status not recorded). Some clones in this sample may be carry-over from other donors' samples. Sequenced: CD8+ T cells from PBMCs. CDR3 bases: TGTGCCAGCAGTGAGGGACTAGCGACCCCCGAGACCCAGTACTTC. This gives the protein CASSEGLATPETQYF.